This record concerns one T cell receptor beta chain sequence. Its antigen remains undetermined. No much larger clone exists at a distance of one base, and base qualities are not known. This sample was included in a study of blood T cell repertoires in COVID-19 (dated by TCRdb to about 2020). With respect to the entire study: Collaborator samples came from the United States, Italy and Spain and covered acute and convalescent phases of COVID-19. Samples came from the ongoing ImmuneRACE study (first 160 participants) plus 1,254 subjects from 6 global collaborators. The material from the prospective study consisted of cDNA or gDNA derived from T cells, B-cell-depleted T cells, or PBMCs. Sample metadata almost always included a de-identified subject ID, COVID-19 status, age in years and sex. Subjects who had been exposed to COVID-19, were actively infected with it, or had recovered from it provided the deeply sampled blood TCRbeta repertoires that made up the dataset. HLA class I and class II types, where available, came from metadata supplied by the sample provider rather than from assay-based typing. A freely available public database, intended as a resource for researchers studying the immune response to SARS-CoV-2, is where the repertoires were released. The study at large found these results: Clinical and demographic metadata were provided uncurated, with the amount varying by source and participant.

Collaborating institutions collected whole blood in K2EDTA tubes following their own protocols. For TCRbeta analysis, collaborators shipped samples as frozen whole blood, isolated PBMCs, or DNA extracted from either of those sample types. CDR3 length: 13 amino acids, cysteine to phenylalanine. CDR3 DNA is the only sequence kept; it has 39 bases, read in frame from the first base. CDR1 and CDR2 (MNHEY, SMNVEV) derive from the germline V gene (reference sequence). Trimming takes 8 bases from V and 4 bases from J, and the germline ends sit 15 bases apart. TCRbeta CDR3 regions were amplified from genomic DNA using the immunoSEQ Assay, a bias-controlled multiplex PCR. In the source study's methods: Nucleated cell counts per sample were estimated from amplification of reference gene primers within the assay. Sequence reads were collapsed and filtered to measure the absolute abundance of every unique TCRbeta CDR3 rearrangement. Productive Simpson clonality was computed per sample as the square root of Simpson's diversity index over productive rearrangements. TCRdb's version of the immuneACCESS table is confined to in-frame rearrangements and falls short of the full clone set. An unresolved V gene accounts for under half of the shortfall where checked; the remainder is of unknown origin. V and J calls plus clone size are reproduced from that table; the DNA served to infer D and trimming. This sample holds 200,000 to 250,000 clones; 70% to 90% were observed only once. 4.4% of the sample belongs to the ten largest clones.

This sequence uses TRBV27 and TRBJ2-7; the D gene is possibly TRBD2, with 5 bases matching. Sequenced input: peripheral blood. This receptor was identified in a man in his fifties or sixties with acute or convalescent COVID-19. The CDR3 sequence is CASRGPNLYEQYF. Here is the DNA: TGTGCCAGCCGCGGGCCGAATCTTTACGAGCAGTACTTC.